This T cell receptor (beta chain) was found in a study of blood T cell repertoires in COVID-19. For the study at large: Material from acute and convalescent COVID-19 was sourced from the United States, Italy and Spain. T cells, B-cell-depleted T cells, or PBMCs supplied cDNA or gDNA.

Germline trimming cut 0 bases from V and 2 bases from J; bases unmatched to any gene: 0. Germline V gene sequence: CDR1 MGHDK, CDR2 SYGVNS. This CDR3 region has 16 residues. The table came from immunoSEQ multiplex PCR; TCRdb's copy has only in-frame clones and leaves some out. This sample yields under 200,000 clones, of which roughly 84% are seen a single time; 12% to 15% belongs to the top ten. What was sequenced was peripheral blood. The TCR sequence derives from a man in his late teens or twenties with active or convalescent COVID-19. The rearrangement links TRBV25-1 to TRBJ2-1; 11 bases are shared with TRBD2. This CDR3 reads CASSEYSGGAYNEQFF. The CDR3, as DNA: TGTGCCAGCAGTGAATATAGCGGGGGGGCCTACAATGAGCAGTTCTTC.